The sequence of this TCR beta chain was determined in a study of blood T cell repertoires in COVID-19. Study-wide background: Donors in the United States, Italy and Spain gave samples during acute or convalescent COVID-19. Sources were T cells, B-cell-depleted T cells, or PBMCs; the material itself was cDNA or gDNA.

This clone was seen a few times. As processed by the authors: Nucleated cell counts were estimated from reference gene primer amplification. The table came from immunoSEQ multiplex PCR; TCRdb's copy has only in-frame clones and leaves some out. The D gene and trimming were derived from the DNA, and the V and J assignments and clone size from that table. The sample has around 94,000 clones, approximately 82% seen once; the top ten hold 9.5% to 10%. Germline assignment: CDR1 KGHSH and CDR2 LQKENI. V shed 3 bases, J shed 6 bases, and the junction held 4 bases outside the gene matches. This CDR3 is built from 14 residues.

The chain carries TRBV18 and TRBJ2-2; 7 bases match TRBD2. This TCR derives from a man in his sixties with active or convalescent COVID-19. Source material: peripheral blood. Here the CDR3 DNA reads TGTGCCAGCTCACCCTCCCGGGGGGCCGGGGAGCTGTTTTTT. The encoded protein is CASSPSRGAGELFF.